This T cell receptor beta chain came from a study of beta chain features in type 1 diabetes. Findings and limits, study-wide: Type 1 diabetes patients had VDJ junctions that carried fewer insertions and more deletions.

The sequenced template was cDNA made from the entire isolated RNA. Measured with immunoSEQ multiplex PCR; TCRdb has only the in-frame clones, and not every one. The top ten clones hold more than 6.5% of a sample with under 400,000 clones, 11% to 15% of them seen once. Comments on this clone: What it binds is unknown.

The germline V gene has CDR1 MNHEY and CDR2 SMNVEV (reference sequence). Trimming took 3 bases from V and 8 from J, leaving 10 bases between them. The CDR3 covers 12 residues. Every single donor gave one heparinised blood draw, and these averaged around 120 mL. Every sorted population was more than 95% pure. Sequenced: central memory CD4+ T cells from blood. V and J are TRBV27 and TRBJ1-2, with a tentative D call TRBD1 (5 bases). The receptor was isolated from a man under 40 in good health. The CDR3 is CASSLAGGGYTF. The CDR3 region has the DNA TGTGCCAGCAGTTTGGCCGGGGGAGGCTACACCTTC.